The text below deals with one T cell receptor (beta chain). The antigen remains unidentified. The sample belongs to a study of cytotoxic CD8 clonotypes in ibrutinib-treated CLL. Library input was approximately 1.8 micrograms of DNA from cryopreserved PBMCs. The CDR3 runs to 15 residues. Germline loops: CDR1 SGHAT, CDR2 FQNNGV. The V gene lost 1 base and the J gene lost 0 bases, with 9 bases spanning the gap. Study conclusions and caveats: Baseline clonality, higher than in age-matched healthy donors, tracked circulating CD8+ T-cell counts. Contraction or stability on treatment was seen for public clonotypes, which were uncommon.

Generated by immunoSEQ multiplex PCR, the TCRdb table keeps only in-frame clones and is missing some. The sample lists about 14,000 clones, 55% to 70% occurring once. Sequencing was performed on PBMCs, taken before ibrutinib treatment. The sequence came from a human donor with chronic lymphocytic leukemia. The chain combines TRBV11-2 with TRBJ1-1, with D tentatively TRBD1 (5 bases). CDR3 bases: TGTGCCAGCAGCTTAGCGCAGGGATTGAACACTGAAGCTTTCTTT. Protein product: CASSLAQGLNTEAFF.